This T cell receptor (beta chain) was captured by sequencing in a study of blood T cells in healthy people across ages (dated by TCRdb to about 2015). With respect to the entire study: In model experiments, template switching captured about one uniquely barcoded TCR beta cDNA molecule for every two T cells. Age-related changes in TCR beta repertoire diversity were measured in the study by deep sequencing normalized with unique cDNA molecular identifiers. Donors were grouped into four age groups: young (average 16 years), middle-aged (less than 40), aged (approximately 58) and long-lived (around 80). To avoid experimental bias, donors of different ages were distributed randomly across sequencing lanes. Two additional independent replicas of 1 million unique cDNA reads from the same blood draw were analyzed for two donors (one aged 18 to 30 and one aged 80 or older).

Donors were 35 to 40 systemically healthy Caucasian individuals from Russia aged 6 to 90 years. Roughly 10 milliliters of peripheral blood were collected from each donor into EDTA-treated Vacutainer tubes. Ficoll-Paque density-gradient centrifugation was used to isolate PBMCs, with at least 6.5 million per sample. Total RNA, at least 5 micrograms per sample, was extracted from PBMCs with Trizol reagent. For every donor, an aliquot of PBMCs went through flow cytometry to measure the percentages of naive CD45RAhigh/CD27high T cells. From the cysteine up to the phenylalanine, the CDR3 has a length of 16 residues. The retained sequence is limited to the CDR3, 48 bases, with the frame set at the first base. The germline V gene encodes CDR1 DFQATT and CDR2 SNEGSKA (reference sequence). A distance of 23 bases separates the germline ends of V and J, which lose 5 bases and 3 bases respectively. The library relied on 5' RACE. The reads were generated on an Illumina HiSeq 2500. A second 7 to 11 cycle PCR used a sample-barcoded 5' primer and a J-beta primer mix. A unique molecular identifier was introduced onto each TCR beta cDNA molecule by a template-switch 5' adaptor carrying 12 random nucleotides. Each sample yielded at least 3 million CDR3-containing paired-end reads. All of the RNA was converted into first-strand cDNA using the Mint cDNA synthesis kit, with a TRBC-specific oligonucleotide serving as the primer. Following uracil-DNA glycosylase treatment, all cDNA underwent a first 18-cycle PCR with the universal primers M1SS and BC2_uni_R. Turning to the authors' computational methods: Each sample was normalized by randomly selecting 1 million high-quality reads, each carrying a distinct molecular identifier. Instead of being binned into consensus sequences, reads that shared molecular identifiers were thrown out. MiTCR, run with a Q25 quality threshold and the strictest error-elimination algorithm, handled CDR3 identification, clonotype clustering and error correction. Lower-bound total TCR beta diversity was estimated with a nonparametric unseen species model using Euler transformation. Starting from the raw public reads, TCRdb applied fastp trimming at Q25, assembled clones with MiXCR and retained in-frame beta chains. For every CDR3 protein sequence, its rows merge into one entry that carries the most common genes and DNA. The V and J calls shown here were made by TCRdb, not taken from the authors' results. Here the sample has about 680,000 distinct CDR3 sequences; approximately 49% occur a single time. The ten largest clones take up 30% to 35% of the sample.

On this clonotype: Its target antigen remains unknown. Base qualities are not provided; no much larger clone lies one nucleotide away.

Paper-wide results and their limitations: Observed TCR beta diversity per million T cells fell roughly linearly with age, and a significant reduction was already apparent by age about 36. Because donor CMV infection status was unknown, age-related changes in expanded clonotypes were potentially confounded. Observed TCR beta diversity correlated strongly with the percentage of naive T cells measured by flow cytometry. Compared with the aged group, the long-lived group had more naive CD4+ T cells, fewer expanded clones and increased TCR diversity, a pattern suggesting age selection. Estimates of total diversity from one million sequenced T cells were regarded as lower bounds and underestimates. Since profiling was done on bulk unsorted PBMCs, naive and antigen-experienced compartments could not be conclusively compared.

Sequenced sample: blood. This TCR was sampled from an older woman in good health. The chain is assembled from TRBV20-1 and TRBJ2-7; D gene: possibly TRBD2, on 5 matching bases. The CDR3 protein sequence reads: CSAQAAIASLNYEQYF. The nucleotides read TGCAGTGCTCAAGCAGCAATAGCGTCCTTGAACTACGAGCAGTACTTC.